Shown below are 18 T cell receptor beta chains from a single sample sequenced in a study of CD8 T cells in ankylosing spondylitis. General study results and limits: A motif in TCR beta, a set of 8 or 9 highly homologous variants, appeared characteristic of ankylosing spondylitis blood.

No antigen has been assigned to these receptors. TCRdb reprocessed the 5' RACE reads via MiXCR and lists one record per CDR3 protein. The sample has about 450,000 distinct CDR3 sequences, about 24% seen once. Sequenced sample: blood, either unsorted or a sorted T cell fraction (not recorded which). These receptors were collected from a male donor with ankylosing spondylitis.

The rearrangement joins TRBV7-2 to TRBJ2-1, with unresolved D. The V end was cut by 4 bases, the J end by 10 bases, with 8 bases between. The germline V gene encodes CDR1 SGHTA and CDR2 FQGNSA. There are 11 residues in the CDR3. CDR3 in DNA: TGTGCCAGCAGCTCAGGCCTAGAGCAGTTCTTC. It encodes CASSSGLEQFF. The variable domain in full, with the rest retrieved from reference TRBV7-2 and TRBJ2-1, is GAGVSQSPSNKVTEKGKDVELRCDPISGHTALYWYRQSLGQGLEFLIYFQGNSAPDKSGLPSDRFSAERTGGSVSTLTIQRTQQEDSAVYLCASSSGLEQFFGPGTRLTVL.

This rearrangement joins TRBV5-1 to TRBJ1-1, with 7 bases identical to TRBD1. With V trimmed by 4 bases and J by 0 bases, 9 bases remained unmatched. This CDR3 is 16 amino acids long. The germline V gene has CDR1 SGHRS and CDR2 YFSETQ. The CDR3 sequence is CASSQRDSNMNTEAFF. CDR3 DNA sequence: TGCGCCAGCAGCCAGCGGGACAGCAACATGAACACTGAAGCTTTCTTT.

The chain employs TRBV5-1 and TRBJ1-4; no reliable D call. From germline, CDR1 is SGHRS and CDR2 YFSETQ. This CDR3 has 17 amino acids. V was pared by 4 bases and J by 3 bases, with 19 bases between. The CDR3 nucleotides read TGCGCCAGCAGCCCCTCGGTGCCGGGCCCGGCTAATGAAAAACTGTTTTTT. Translated: CASSPSVPGPANEKLFF.

This chain joins TRBV25-1 and TRBJ2-1; D assignment may be TRBD1 or TRBD2 (5 bases each). Germline loops: CDR1 MGHDK, CDR2 SYGVNS. V lost 4 bases and J 7 bases, leaving 17 bases between the germline ends. The CDR3 length is 15 residues. The CDR3 bases are TGTGCCAGCAGTGTATTGGGACCCGGGATGAATGAGCAGTTCTTC. Its protein product is CASSVLGPGMNEQFF.

The chain uses TRBV20-1 and TRBJ1-5, with D maybe TRBD1 (6 bases). Trimming removed 3 bases at V and 1 base at J, with 13 bases between. This CDR3 is built from 15 residues. In germline, CDR1 is DFQATT, CDR2 SNEGSKA (reference sequence). The DNA of the CDR3 is TGCAGTGCTAGTAGACAGGTTTTGAGCAATCAGCCCCAGCATTTT. This codes for CSASRQVLSNQPQHF.

The rearrangement links TRBV6-1 to TRBJ1-3; tentatively, D is TRBD1 (6 bases). This CDR3 region has 16 residues. From germline, CDR1 is MNHNS and CDR2 SASEGT. The V and J ends lost 3 bases and 0 bases respectively, with 12 bases between them. The CDR3 protein is CASSDATGPSGNTIYF. DNA for the CDR3: TGTGCCAGCAGTGACGCCACAGGGCCCTCTGGAAACACCATATATTTT.

V and J are TRBV27 and TRBJ2-7, with 10 bases matching TRBD2. Germline loops: CDR1 MNHEY, CDR2 SMNVEV (reference sequence). V shed 9 bases, J shed 6 bases, and the junction held 8 bases outside the gene matches. The CDR3 is 13 residues long. CDR3: CASFRLAGGEQYV. DNA for the CDR3: TGTGCCAGTTTCAGACTAGCGGGTGGCGAGCAGTACGTC.

This clonotype was counted between two and nine times. V gene TRBV19 combines with J gene TRBJ2-5; 9 nucleotides align to TRBD2. CDR1 and CDR2 (germline): LNHDA, SQIVND (reference sequence). The CDR3 is 14 residues long. Trimming removed 5 bases from V and 5 bases from J; junction bases left unmatched: 6. The CDR3, as DNA: TGTGCCAGTAGTCCCCTAGCGGGGTCGGAGACCCAGTACTTC. It is translated as CASSPLAGSETQYF.

The chain links TRBV28 to TRBJ1-6, with 9 bases matching TRBD1. CDR1 is MDHEN and CDR2 is SYDVKM in the germline V gene. The CDR3 has 15 residues. V was pared by 3 bases and J by 7 bases, with 4 bases of the junction left unmatched. The DNA for the CDR3 is TGTGCCAGCAGTTTGATACAGGGGGCGAATTCACCCCTCCACTTT. As protein: CASSLIQGANSPLHF.

This clonotype was found a few times. The chain employs TRBV6-1 and TRBJ1-2, with D tentatively TRBD1 (5 bases). Trimming took 5 bases from V and 8 from J, leaving 15 bases between them. CDR1 and CDR2 from the germline V gene are MNHNS and SASEGT. The CDR3 covers 13 residues. The CDR3 loop reads CASSILRGKGYTF. The DNA of the CDR3 is TGTGCCAGCAGTATTTTGCGGGGGAAGGGCTACACCTTC.

V usage is TRBV27 and J usage is TRBJ1-5; 12 bases map to TRBD1. In germline, CDR1 is MNHEY, CDR2 SMNVEV (reference sequence). The CDR3 totals 18 residues. With 8 bases clipped from V and 4 bases from J, the junction kept 15 bases outside the gene matches. CDR3 nucleotides: TGTGCCAGCCTACTTTGGGGACAGGGGGCCTTATGGAATCAGCCCCAGCATTTT. The encoded protein is CASLLWGQGALWNQPQHF.

The chain joins TRBV6-1 to TRBJ2-1; D remains unclear. Trimming shortened V by 5 bases and J by 5 bases, and 13 bases separated the two germline ends. Germline assignment: CDR1 MNHNS and CDR2 SASEGT. This CDR3 is 14 amino acids long. The CDR3 region is CASSLSFEHNEQFF. As DNA, the CDR3 is TGTGCCAGCAGTCTATCCTTCGAGCACAATGAGCAGTTCTTC.

This rearrangement joins TRBV2 to TRBJ2-5; D not certain. Trimming took off 4 bases at V and 1 base at J, with 7 bases between the two ends. Germline V CDR1 and CDR2: SNHLY, FYNNEI. This CDR3 has 13 residues. The CDR3 protein is CASSGSFQETQYF. The DNA of the CDR3 is TGTGCCAGCAGTGGTTCCTTCCAAGAGACCCAGTACTTC.

This sequence joins TRBV14 and TRBJ2-5; TRBD2 agrees at 10 bases. This CDR3 contains 18 residues. V lost 3 bases and J lost 5; bases outside the gene matches: 15. Germline values: CDR1 SGHDN, CDR2 FVKESK. CDR3 protein: CASSQDLGTSDRRETQYF. The DNA of the CDR3 is TGTGCCAGCAGCCAGGACCTTGGGACTAGCGACCGGAGGGAGACCCAGTACTTC.

J is TRBJ2-2 and V is TRBV3-1; TRBD2 might be the D (5 bases). Germline V CDR1 and CDR2: LGHDT, YNNKEL (reference sequence). CDR3 length: 16 amino acids. Trimming cost V 7 bases and J 2 bases, with 17 bases left between them. Here the CDR3 reads CASTPMSGANTGELFF. The CDR3 coding sequence is TGTGCCAGCACCCCGATGAGCGGAGCTAACACCGGGGAGCTGTTTTTT.

The chain recombines TRBV20-1 with TRBJ2-1, with D possibly TRBD2 on 6 matching bases. CDR1 is DFQATT and CDR2 is SNEGSKA in the germline V gene (reference sequence). V was trimmed by 6 bases and J by 1 base, leaving 16 bases between them. The CDR3 sequence is 15 residues long. The CDR3: CSAGGPGVSYNEQFF. The CDR3, as DNA: TGCAGTGCGGGTGGCCCGGGAGTGTCCTACAATGAGCAGTTCTTC.

The rearrangement joins TRBV20-1 to TRBJ1-1, with D maybe TRBD1 (6 bases). The germline V and J ends were trimmed by 0 bases and 3 bases, with 14 bases remaining between them. Germline V gene sequence: CDR1 DFQATT, CDR2 SNEGSKA (reference sequence). This CDR3 comprises 15 residues. The CDR3 nucleotides are TGCAGTGCTAGAGATCGTCGGGGGGCGGACACTGAAGCTTTCTTT. Translated, it gives CSARDRRGADTEAFF.

The chain employs TRBV5-1 and TRBJ2-3, with 10 bases aligning to TRBD2. Germline CDR1 is SGHRS and CDR2 is YFSETQ. This CDR3 is built from 13 residues. V gave up 4 bases and J gave up 14 bases; unmatched junction bases: 10. This chain's CDR3 is CASSGSEREGLYF. As DNA, the CDR3 is TGCGCCAGCAGCGGGTCTGAGCGGGAGGGCCTGTATTTT.